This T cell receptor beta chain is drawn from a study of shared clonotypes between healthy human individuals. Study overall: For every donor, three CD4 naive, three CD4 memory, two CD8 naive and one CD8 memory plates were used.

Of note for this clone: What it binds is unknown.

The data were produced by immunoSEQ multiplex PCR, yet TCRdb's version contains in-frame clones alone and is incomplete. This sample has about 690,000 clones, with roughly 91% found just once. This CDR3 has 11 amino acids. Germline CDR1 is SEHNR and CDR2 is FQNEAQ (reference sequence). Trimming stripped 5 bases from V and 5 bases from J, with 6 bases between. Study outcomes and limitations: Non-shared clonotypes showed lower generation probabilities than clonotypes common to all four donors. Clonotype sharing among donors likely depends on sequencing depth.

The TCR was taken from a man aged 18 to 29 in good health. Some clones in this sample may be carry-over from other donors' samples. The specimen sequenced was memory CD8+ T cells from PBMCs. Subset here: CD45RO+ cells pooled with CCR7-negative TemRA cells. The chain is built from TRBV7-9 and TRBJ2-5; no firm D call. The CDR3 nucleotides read TGTGCCAGCAGCCCGACGGAGACCCAGTACTTC. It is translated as CASSPTETQYF.